This T cell receptor beta chain was observed in a study of metastatic and nonmetastatic thyroid tumors. J gave up 4 bases and V 6 bases, and 8 bases lay outside the gene matches. CDR1 is DFQATT and CDR2 is SNEGSKA in the germline V gene (reference sequence). The CDR3 contains 14 residues. TCRdb reprocessed the PCR reads via MiXCR. Of 30,000 to 45,000 clones in the sample, under 30% were seen once. Each patient came to thyroid surgery without any prior treatment (of any kind). The receptor comes from a male donor with papillary thyroid cancer or a benign thyroid nodule (not recorded which). Some clones in this sample may be carry-over from other donors' samples. Sequencing input: blood. The V gene is TRBV20-1, the J gene TRBJ1-5, with 8 nucleotides matching TRBD1. CDR3 in DNA: TGCAGTGCAGTTACAGGGGGTTGGAATCAGCCCCAGCATTTT. Its protein is CSAVTGGWNQPQHF.